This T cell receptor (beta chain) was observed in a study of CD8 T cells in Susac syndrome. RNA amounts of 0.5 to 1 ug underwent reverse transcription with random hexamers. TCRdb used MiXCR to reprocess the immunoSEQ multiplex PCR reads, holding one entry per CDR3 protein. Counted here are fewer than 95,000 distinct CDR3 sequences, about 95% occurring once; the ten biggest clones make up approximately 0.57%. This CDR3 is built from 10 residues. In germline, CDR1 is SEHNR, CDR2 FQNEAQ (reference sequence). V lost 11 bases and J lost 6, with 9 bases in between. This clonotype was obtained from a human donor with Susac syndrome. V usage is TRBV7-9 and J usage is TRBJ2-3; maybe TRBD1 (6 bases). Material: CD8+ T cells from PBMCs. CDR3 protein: CAAQGDTQYF. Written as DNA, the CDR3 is TGTGCCGCCCAGGGGGATACGCAGTATTTT.